These T cell receptor beta chains were read from a single sample in a study of cytomegalovirus exposure and HLA in healthy donors. Sequencing used immunoSEQ multiplex PCR; TCRdb keeps in-frame clones, though not all of them. The sample includes around 180,000 clones, roughly 83% of them seen just once. Sequencing used PBMCs. All receptors derive from a woman between 45 and 60 years old in good health and CMV-seronegative. CDR3s include the opening cysteine and the closing phenylalanine or tryptophan. A D gene is named only where the DNA matches it firmly. Where a row states a size, it is once, few, many or the class of an expanded clone; other rows omit it.

clone size,D gene,V gene,J gene,CDR3 DNA,CDR3 protein
.,.,TRBV5-1,TRBJ2-4,TGCGCCAGCAGCTCCTTTGGGGGCACGAACATTCAGTACTTC,CASSSFGGTNIQYF
.,TRBD1,TRBV4-2,TRBJ1-5,TGTGCCAGCAGCCAGGGACAGGGGAACCAGCCCCAGCATTTT,CASSQGQGNQPQHF
.,TRBD1,TRBV28,TRBJ1-2,TGTGCCAGCAGGATCATGGGACAGGCCGCTGGGGATTATGGCTACACCTTC,CASRIMGQAAGDYGYTF
.,TRBD1,TRBV14,TRBJ2-1,TGTGCCAGCAGCCAAGGAAGGAGGGACAGGGTATCTAGTGAGCAGTTCTTC,CASSQGRRDRVSSEQFF
.,TRBD1,TRBV12-5,TRBJ1-1,TGTGCTAGTGGTTCCTGGACAGGGGGCGTACAGTGGAACACTGAAGCTTTCTTT,CASGSWTGGVQWNTEAFF
once,.,TRBV28,TRBJ2-7,TGTGCCAGCAGTTTAGTGGAGACAGTCCCCTACGAGCAGTACTTC,CASSLVETVPYEQYF
once,.,TRBV27,TRBJ1-1,TGTGCCAGCAGTCCCTACGACCCGGGCACTGAAGCTTTCTTT,CASSPYDPGTEAFF
.,TRBD1,TRBV11-2,TRBJ1-1,TGTGCCAGCAGCATGACAGGGGGCACTGAAGCTTTCTTT,CASSMTGGTEAFF
.,.,TRBV7-9,TRBJ1-2,TGTTCCAGCAGCTTCGAGTATCCGGGAATGAATGGCTACACCTTC,CSSSFEYPGMNGYTF
.,TRBD1,TRBV28,TRBJ1-1,TGTGCCAGCAGTTTAGCGGACAGGGGTGAAGCTTTCTTT,CASSLADRGEAFF
.,.,TRBV7-9,TRBJ1-1,TGTGCCAGCAGCTTCTCCTCAGGGGCGAACACTGAAGCTTTCTTT,CASSFSSGANTEAFF
.,.,TRBV2,TRBJ2-1,TGTGCCAGCTCAAGACTCCCCGACAATGAGCAGTTCTTC,CASSRLPDNEQFF
.,TRBD1,TRBV7-2,TRBJ1-2,TGTGCCAGCAGCTTAGGGGGACAGGGGGCATCTCCTATTAACTATGGCTACACCTTC,CASSLGGQGASPINYGYTF
.,.,TRBV7-8,TRBJ2-7,TGTGCCAGCAGCTTATCACAGGGCCTGACTGAACAGTACTTC,CASSLSQGLTEQYF
once,.,TRBV7-2,TRBJ1-5,TGTGCCAGCAGCTCCCGGGACACCTATAATCAGCCCCAGCATTTT,CASSSRDTYNQPQHF
.,TRBD2,TRBV28,TRBJ2-1,TGTGCCAGCAGTTTAACCGGGAGGGCCCAGTTTAGCCATGAGCAGTTCTTC,CASSLTGRAQFSHEQFF